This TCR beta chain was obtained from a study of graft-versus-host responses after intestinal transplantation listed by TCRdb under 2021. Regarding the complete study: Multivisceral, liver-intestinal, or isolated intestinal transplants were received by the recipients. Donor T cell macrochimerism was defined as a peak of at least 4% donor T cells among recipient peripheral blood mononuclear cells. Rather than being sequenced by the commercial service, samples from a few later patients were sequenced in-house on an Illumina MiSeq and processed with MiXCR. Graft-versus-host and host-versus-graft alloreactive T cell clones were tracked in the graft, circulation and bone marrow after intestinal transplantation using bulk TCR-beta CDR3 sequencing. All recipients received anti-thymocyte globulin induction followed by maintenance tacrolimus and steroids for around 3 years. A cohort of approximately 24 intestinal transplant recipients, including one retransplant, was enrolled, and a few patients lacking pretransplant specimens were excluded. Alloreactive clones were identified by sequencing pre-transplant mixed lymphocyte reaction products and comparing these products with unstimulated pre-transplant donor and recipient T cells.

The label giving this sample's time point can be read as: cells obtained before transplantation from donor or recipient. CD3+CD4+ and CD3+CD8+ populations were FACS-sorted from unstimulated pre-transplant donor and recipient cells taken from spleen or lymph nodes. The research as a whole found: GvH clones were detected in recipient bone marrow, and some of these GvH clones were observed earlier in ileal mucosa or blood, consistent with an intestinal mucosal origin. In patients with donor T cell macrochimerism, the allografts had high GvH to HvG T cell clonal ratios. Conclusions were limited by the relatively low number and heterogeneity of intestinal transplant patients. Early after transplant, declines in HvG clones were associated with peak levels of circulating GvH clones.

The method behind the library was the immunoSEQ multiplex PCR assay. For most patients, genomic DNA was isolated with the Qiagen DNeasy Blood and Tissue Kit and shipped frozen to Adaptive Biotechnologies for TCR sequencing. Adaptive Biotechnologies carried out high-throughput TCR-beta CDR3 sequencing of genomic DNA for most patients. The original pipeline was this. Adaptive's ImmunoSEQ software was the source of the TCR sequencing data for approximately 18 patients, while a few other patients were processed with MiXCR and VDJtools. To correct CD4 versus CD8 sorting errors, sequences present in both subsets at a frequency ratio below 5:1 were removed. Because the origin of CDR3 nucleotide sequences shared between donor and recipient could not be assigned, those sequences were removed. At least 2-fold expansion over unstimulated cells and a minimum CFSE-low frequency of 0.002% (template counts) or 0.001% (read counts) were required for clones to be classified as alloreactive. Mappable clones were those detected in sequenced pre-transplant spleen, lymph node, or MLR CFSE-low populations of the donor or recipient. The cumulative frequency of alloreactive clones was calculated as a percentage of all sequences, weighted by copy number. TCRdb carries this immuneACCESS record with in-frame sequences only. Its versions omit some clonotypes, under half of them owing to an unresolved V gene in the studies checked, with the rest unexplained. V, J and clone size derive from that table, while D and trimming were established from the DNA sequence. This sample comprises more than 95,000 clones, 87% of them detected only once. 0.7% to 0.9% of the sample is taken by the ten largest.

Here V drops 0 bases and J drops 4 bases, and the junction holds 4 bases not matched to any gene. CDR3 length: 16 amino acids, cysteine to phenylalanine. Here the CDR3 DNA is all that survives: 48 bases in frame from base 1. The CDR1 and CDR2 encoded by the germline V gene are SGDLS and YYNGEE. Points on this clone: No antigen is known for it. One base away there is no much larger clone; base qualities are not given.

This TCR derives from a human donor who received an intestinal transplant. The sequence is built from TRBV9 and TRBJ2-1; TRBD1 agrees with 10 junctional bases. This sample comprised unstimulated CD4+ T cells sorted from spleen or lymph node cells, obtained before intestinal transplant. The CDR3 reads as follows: CASSVGGQGIYNEQFF. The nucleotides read TGTGCCAGCAGCGTAGGGGGACAGGGGATTTACAATGAGCAGTTCTTC.